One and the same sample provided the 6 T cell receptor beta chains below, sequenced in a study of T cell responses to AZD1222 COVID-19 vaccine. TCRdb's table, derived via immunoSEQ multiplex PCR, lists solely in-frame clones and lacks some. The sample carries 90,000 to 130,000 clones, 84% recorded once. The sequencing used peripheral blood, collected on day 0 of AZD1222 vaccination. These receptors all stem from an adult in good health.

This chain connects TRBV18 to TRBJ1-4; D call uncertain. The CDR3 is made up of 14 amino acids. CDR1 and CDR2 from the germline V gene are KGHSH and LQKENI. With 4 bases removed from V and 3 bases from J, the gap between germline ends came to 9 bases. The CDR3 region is CASSLGGSNEKLFF. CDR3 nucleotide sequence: TGTGCCAGCTCACTGGGAGGGTCTAATGAAAAACTGTTTTTT. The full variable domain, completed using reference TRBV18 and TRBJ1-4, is NAGVMQNPRHLVRRRGQEARLRCSPMKGHSHVYWYRQLPEEGLKFMVYLQKENIIDESGMPKERFSAEFPKEGPSILRIQQVVRGDSAAYFCASSLGGSNEKLFFGSGTQLSVL.

The CDR3 DNA is TGTGCCAGCGGGACCGCGAGGCTGGGCACTGAAGCTTTCTTT. Its protein is CASGTARLGTEAFF. The V call is TRBV28, the J call TRBJ1-1; weak D call: TRBD1 (5 bases). Germline CDR1 is MDHEN and CDR2 is SYDVKM. Trimming took 8 bases from V and 4 from J, leaving 17 bases between them. This CDR3 comprises 14 residues.

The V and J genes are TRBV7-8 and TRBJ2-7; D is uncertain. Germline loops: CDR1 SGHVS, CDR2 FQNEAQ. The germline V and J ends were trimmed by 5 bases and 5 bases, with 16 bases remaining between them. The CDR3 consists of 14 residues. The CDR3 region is CASSPAGSRHEQYF. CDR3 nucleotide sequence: TGTGCCAGCAGCCCAGCCGGGTCTCGTCACGAGCAGTACTTC.

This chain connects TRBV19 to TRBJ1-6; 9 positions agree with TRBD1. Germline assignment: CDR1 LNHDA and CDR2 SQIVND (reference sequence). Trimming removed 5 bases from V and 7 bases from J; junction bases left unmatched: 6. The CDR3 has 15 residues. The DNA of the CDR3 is TGTGCCAGTAGTCCACCGGGACAGGGAAATTCACCCCTCCACTTT. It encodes CASSPPGQGNSPLHF.

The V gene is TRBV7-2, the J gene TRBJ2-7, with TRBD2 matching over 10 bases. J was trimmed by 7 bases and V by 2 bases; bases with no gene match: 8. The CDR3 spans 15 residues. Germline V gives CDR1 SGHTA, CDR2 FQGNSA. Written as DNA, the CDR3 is TGTGCCAGCAGCTTATCCAGCGGGAGGGCCGGGGAGCAGTACTTC. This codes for CASSLSSGRAGEQYF.

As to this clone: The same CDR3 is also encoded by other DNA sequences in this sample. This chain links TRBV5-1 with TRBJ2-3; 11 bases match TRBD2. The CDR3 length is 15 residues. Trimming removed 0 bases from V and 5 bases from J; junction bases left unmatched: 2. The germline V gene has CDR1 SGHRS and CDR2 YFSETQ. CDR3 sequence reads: CASSLGLAGGDTQYF. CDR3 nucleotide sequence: TGCGCCAGCAGCTTGGGGCTAGCGGGAGGAGATACGCAGTATTTT.